This T cell receptor beta chain was found in a study of blood T cells in healthy people across ages. Study results and limitations: Calculation of diversity from one million T cells yielded estimates considered to be underestimates.

In regard to this clonotype: Its target is not known.

A second roughly 6 to 12 cycle PCR used barcoded and J-beta primers. Every sample gave at least 2.5 million paired-end reads containing CDR3. TCRdb itself ran the 5' RACE reads through MiXCR, one entry per CDR3 protein. The sample carries roughly 1,500,000 distinct CDR3 sequences, almost 35% recorded once. Looked up from germline, CDR1 is DFQATT and CDR2 is SNEGSKA (reference sequence). The V segment lost 4 bases and the J segment 0 bases; nucleotides outside the gene matches: 1. CDR3 length: 14 amino acids. Each individual donor underwent a draw of roughly 10 milliliters of peripheral blood. The chain has TRBV20-1 and TRBJ2-3, with 10 bases matching TRBD2. This receptor was identified in a woman aged 25 to 39 in good health. The sequencing sample was made of blood. For the CDR3, the DNA is TGCAGTGCTACTAGCGGGGGCAGCACAGATACGCAGTATTTT. Its translation: CSATSGGSTDTQYF.